These T cell receptor beta chains were read from a single sample in a study of CD8 T cells in ankylosing spondylitis. In TCRdb, the 5' RACE reads were re-called with MiXCR into one record per CDR3 protein. This table holds 250,000 to 300,000 distinct CDR3 sequences, about 20% found once. Sequenced material: blood, either unsorted or a sorted T cell fraction (not recorded which). These TCRs come from a male donor with ankylosing spondylitis or in good health (not recorded which). Both conserved end residues are part of each CDR3.

j_gene | v_gene | CDR3aa
TRBJ1-5 | TRBV2 | CASSLDQAGNQPQHF
TRBJ2-2 | TRBV7-9 | CASSQNRAGTGELFF
TRBJ2-1 | TRBV12-3/TRBV12-4 | CASSSRTSGGAHEQFF
TRBJ2-4 | TRBV5-1 | CASSLPTAKNIQYF
TRBJ1-5 | TRBV12-3/TRBV12-4 | CASSTTGGGQPQHF
TRBJ1-2 | TRBV5-6 | CASSPGLPGSGYTF
TRBJ2-3 | TRBV12-3/TRBV12-4 | CASSLRTSGARTDTQYF
TRBJ1-6 | TRBV20-1 | CSSLTGAVNSPLHF
TRBJ2-1 | TRBV18 | CASSPPLGTGYNEQFF
TRBJ2-1 | TRBV3-1 | CASSQWASLSNEQFF
TRBJ1-4 | TRBV4-2 | CASSQVGGSEKLFF